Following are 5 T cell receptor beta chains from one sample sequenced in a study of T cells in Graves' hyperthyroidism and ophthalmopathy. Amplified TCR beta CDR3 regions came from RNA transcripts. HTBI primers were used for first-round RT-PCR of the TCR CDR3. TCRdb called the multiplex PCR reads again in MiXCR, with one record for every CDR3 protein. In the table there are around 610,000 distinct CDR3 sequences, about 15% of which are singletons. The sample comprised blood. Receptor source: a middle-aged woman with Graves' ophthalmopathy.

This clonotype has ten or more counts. The CDR3 protein is CATSDLLGELFF. The CDR3 DNA sequence: TGTGCCACCAGTGATTTGCTGGGGGAGCTGTTTTTT. This chain uses TRBV24-1 with TRBJ2-2; D uncertain. The V gene's germline CDR1 is KGHDR and CDR2 SFDVKD. The CDR3 contains 12 residues. V was cut by 0 bases and J by 8 bases, with 3 bases left in between.

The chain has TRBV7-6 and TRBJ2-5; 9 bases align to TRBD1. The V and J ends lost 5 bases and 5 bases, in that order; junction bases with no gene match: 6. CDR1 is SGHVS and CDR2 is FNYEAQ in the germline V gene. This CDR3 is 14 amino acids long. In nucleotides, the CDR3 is TGTGCCAGCAGCCGAAGGACAGGGGAGGAGACCCAGTACTTC. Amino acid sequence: CASSRRTGEETQYF.

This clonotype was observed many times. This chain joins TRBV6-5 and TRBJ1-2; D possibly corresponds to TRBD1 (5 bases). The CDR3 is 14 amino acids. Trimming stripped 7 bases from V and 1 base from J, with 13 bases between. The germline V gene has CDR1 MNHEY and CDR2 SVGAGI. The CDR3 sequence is CASNRGEGNYGYTF. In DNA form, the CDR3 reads TGTGCCAGCAATCGAGGGGAGGGTAACTATGGCTACACCTTC.

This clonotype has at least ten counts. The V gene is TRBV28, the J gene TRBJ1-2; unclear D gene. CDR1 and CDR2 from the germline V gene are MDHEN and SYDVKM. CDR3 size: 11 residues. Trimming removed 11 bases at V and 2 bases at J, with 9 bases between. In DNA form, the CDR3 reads TGTGCCGAATCCGGGAACTATGGCTACACCTTC. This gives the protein CAESGNYGYTF.

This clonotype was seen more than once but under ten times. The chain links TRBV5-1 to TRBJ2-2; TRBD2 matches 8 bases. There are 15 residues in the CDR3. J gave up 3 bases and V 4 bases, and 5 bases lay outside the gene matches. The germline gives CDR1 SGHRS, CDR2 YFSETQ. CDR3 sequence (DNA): TGCGCCAGCAGCATAGCGGGATTTGACACCGGGGAGCTGTTTTTT. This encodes CASSIAGFDTGELFF.